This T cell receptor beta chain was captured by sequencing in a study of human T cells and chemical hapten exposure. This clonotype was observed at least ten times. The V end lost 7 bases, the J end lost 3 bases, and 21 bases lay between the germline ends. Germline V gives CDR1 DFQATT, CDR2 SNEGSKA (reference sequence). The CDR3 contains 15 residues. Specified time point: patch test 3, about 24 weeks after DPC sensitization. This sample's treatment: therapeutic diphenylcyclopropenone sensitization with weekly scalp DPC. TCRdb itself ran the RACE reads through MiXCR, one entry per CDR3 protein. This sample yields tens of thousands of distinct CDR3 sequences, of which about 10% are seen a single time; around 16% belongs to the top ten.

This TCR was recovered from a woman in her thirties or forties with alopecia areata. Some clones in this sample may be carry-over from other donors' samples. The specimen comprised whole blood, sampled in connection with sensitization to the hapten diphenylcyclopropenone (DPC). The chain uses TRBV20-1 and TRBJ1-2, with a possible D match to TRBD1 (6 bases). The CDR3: CSGWVGGQSYYGYTF. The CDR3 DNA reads TGCAGTGGTTGGGTAGGAGGACAGTCCTACTATGGCTACACCTTC.